One and the same sample provided the 31 T cell receptor beta chains below, sequenced in a study of blood T cell repertoires in COVID-19. Assay: immunoSEQ multiplex PCR; the TCRdb copy retains only in-frame clones and omits some. The table includes about 120,000 clones, about 84% detected once. The material sequenced was peripheral blood. These receptors all stem from a man aged 60 to 75 with acute or convalescent COVID-19.

The rearrangement joins TRBV7-2 to TRBJ2-5; maybe TRBD2 (6 bases). Looked up from germline, CDR1 is SGHTA and CDR2 is FQGNSA. The CDR3 sequence is 14 residues long. Trimming stripped 2 bases from V and 5 bases from J, with 12 bases between. The DNA of the CDR3 is TGTGCCAGCAGCTTAAACGGGAGAGGGGAGACCCAGTACTTC. This translates into CASSLNGRGETQYF.

This sequence joins TRBV7-2 and TRBJ1-5, with a weak D call TRBD1 (6 bases). Trimming shortened V by 3 bases and J by 2 bases, and 14 bases separated the two germline ends. CDR3 length: 16 amino acids. CDR1 and CDR2 (germline): SGHTA, FQGNSA. In nucleotides, the CDR3 is TGTGCCAGCAGCTTGGGGGGGCGCTCGGGCAATCAGCCCCAGCATTTT. Protein: CASSLGGRSGNQPQHF.

The chain is built from TRBV3-1 (or the pseudogene TRBV3-2) and TRBJ2-5; D gene ambiguous. CDR1 is LGHDT, CDR2 YNNKEL, per germline (reference sequence). V lost 0 bases and J 5 bases, leaving 10 bases between the germline ends. There are 14 residues in the CDR3. The CDR3 coding sequence is TGTGCCAGCAGCCAAGATTTAGTCTCGGAGACCCAGTACTTC. Translation: CASSQDLVSETQYF.

The gene calls are TRBV4-3 and TRBJ1-1; TRBD1 matches at 9 bases. Losses at the gene ends were 4 bases for V and 3 bases for J; bases not matched to a gene: 9. Germline CDR1 reads LGHNA; CDR2 reads YSLEER. The CDR3 consists of 16 residues. The CDR3 sequence: CASSPGQGKGYTEAFF. CDR3 DNA sequence: TGCGCCAGCAGCCCTGGACAGGGGAAGGGGTACACTGAAGCTTTCTTT.

The V call is TRBV6-5, the J call TRBJ2-7; 8 bases are a match to TRBD1. The trim removed 10 bases at V and 2 bases at J, leaving 7 bases unmatched. The germline CDR1 and CDR2 sequences are MNHEY and SVGAGI. The CDR3 is 13 amino acids. This CDR3 is CATADRVTYEQYF. The CDR3, as DNA: TGTGCCACCGCGGACAGGGTTACCTACGAGCAGTACTTC.

The chain uses TRBV27 and TRBJ1-4, with a possible D match to TRBD1 (6 bases). The CDR3 consists of 15 residues. Germline-derived CDR1 and CDR2 are MNHEY and SMNVEV (reference sequence). Trimming removed 5 bases at V and 8 bases at J, with 18 bases between. The CDR3 sequence: CASSPTGWGREKLFF. In DNA, the CDR3 is TGTGCCAGCAGTCCAACAGGGTGGGGAAGAGAAAAACTGTTTTTT.

The rearrangement uses TRBV30 and TRBJ2-3; 7 nucleotides agree with TRBD2. V gave up 7 bases and J gave up 7 bases; unmatched junction bases: 11. Germline V gene sequence: CDR1 GTSNPN, CDR2 SVGIG (reference sequence). The CDR3 is made up of 13 amino acids. The CDR3 loop reads CAFVPASGNTQYF. In DNA, the CDR3 is TGTGCCTTCGTGCCCGCTAGCGGAAATACGCAGTATTTT. Full variable domain (remainder filled in from reference TRBV30 and TRBJ2-3): SQTIHQWPATLVQPVGSPLSLECTVEGTSNPNLYWYRQAAGRGLQLLFYSVGIGQISSEVPQNLSASRPQDRQFILSSKKLLLSDSGFYLCAFVPASGNTQYFGPGTRLTVL.

This clone occurred a few times. The chain combines TRBV5-1 with TRBJ2-7, with 11 positions matching TRBD2. The CDR3 covers 17 residues. V shed 4 bases, J shed 0 bases, and the junction held 9 bases outside the gene matches. Germline V lookup: CDR1 SGHRS, CDR2 YFSETQ. The CDR3 DNA reads as TGCGCCAGCAGCCTGGGCGGACTAGCGGGCTACTCCTACGAGCAGTACTTC. Amino acids: CASSLGGLAGYSYEQYF.

V and J are TRBV11-2 and TRBJ2-7; D might be TRBD1 (5 bases). This CDR3 contains 15 residues. V dropped 2 bases and J dropped 7 bases, with 18 bases sitting between them. Per germline, CDR1 SGHAT and CDR2 FQNNGV. CDR3 bases: TGTGCCAGCAGCTTAAGAATCTCCCCGGACAATGAGCAGTACTTC. It specifies CASSLRISPDNEQYF.

The chain has TRBV2 and TRBJ2-7, with 9 bases aligning to TRBD2. Germline-derived CDR1 and CDR2 are SNHLY and FYNNEI. V dropped 8 bases and J dropped 2; count of bases not matched to a gene: 7. The CDR3 contains 14 residues. The CDR3 is CASDPASGTYEQYF. The CDR3 region has the DNA TGTGCCAGCGACCCGGCTAGCGGGACCTACGAGCAGTACTTC.

This chain joins TRBV7-2 and TRBJ2-7, with 10 bases fitting TRBD2. CDR3 size: 15 residues. Germline assignment: CDR1 SGHTA and CDR2 FQGNSA. Unmatched junction bases numbered 8, after V lost 5 bases and J lost 4 bases. The CDR3: CASSARLAGRYEQYF. DNA for the CDR3: TGTGCCAGCAGCGCTCGACTAGCGGGCCGGTACGAGCAGTACTTC.

The rearrangement joins TRBV5-6 to TRBJ2-2; possibly TRBD1 for D (6 bases). The V and J ends lost 4 bases and 5 bases respectively, with 15 bases between them. Germline CDR1 SGHDT, CDR2 YYEEEE. This CDR3 comprises 15 residues. The CDR3 spells CASSTPGTSTGELFF. The CDR3 DNA sequence: TGTGCCAGCAGCACCCCCGGGACATCGACCGGGGAGCTGTTTTTT.

This chain joins TRBV10-1 and TRBJ1-1; D gene ambiguous. Germline assignment: CDR1 WNHNN and CDR2 SYGVQD (reference sequence). The length of the CDR3 is 12 residues. CDR3 in amino acids: CLRAQGGTEAFF. CDR3 coding DNA: TGCCTACGGGCCCAAGGAGGTACTGAAGCTTTCTTT.

A few counts support this clone. V and J are TRBV3-1 (or the pseudogene TRBV3-2) and TRBJ2-1; D might be TRBD2 (5 bases). This CDR3 is 13 amino acids long. Germline V CDR1 and CDR2: LGHDT, YNNKEL (reference sequence). CDR3 nucleotides: TGTGCGTGCGAGGGAGCAGCTTACAATGAGCAGTTCTTC. Its protein product is CACEGAAYNEQFF.

This chain joins TRBV4-3 and TRBJ2-6; TRBD2 aligns across 12 bases. Trimming at V came to 4 bases and at J to 0 bases, leaving 4 bases not matched to a gene. The CDR3 contains 18 residues. Germline V gene lookup returns CDR1 LGHNA and CDR2 YSLEER. The CDR3 reads CASSPGLAGLSGANVLTF. The CDR3, as DNA: TGCGCCAGCAGCCCGGGACTAGCGGGCCTCTCTGGGGCCAACGTCCTGACTTTC.

V usage is TRBV10-2 and J usage is TRBJ2-7; D is possibly TRBD2 (5 bases). CDR3 length equals 15 residues. V shed 5 bases and J shed 1 base, with 15 bases lying between them. Germline V gives CDR1 WSHSY, CDR2 SAAADI. The DNA of the CDR3 is TGCGCCAGCAGTTATCGGGCGGCGGGTTCCTACGAGCAGTACTTC. Translation gives CASSYRAAGSYEQYF.

The chain couples TRBV7-2 to TRBJ2-7, with D tentatively TRBD2 (6 bases). V was trimmed by 2 bases and J by 4 bases, leaving 18 bases between them. The germline gives CDR1 SGHTA, CDR2 FQGNSA. The CDR3 has 16 amino acids. The CDR3 is CASSLRTVGSLYEQYF. The DNA for the CDR3 is TGTGCCAGCAGCTTAAGGACTGTCGGGAGTTTATACGAGCAGTACTTC.

The V gene is TRBV3-1 (or the pseudogene TRBV3-2), the J gene TRBJ2-1; 11 nucleotides agree with TRBD2. Germline CDR1 reads LGHDT; CDR2 reads YNNKEL (reference sequence). This CDR3 spans 15 amino acids. J was trimmed by 1 base and V by 5 bases; bases with no gene match: 1. CDR3 bases: TGTGCCAGCAGCATAGCGGGAGGGTCCTACAATGAGCAGTTCTTC. This encodes CASSIAGGSYNEQFF.

The rearrangement joins TRBV24-1 to TRBJ2-1; 7 nucleotides agree with TRBD1. From germline, CDR1 is KGHDR and CDR2 SFDVKD. CDR3 length equals 16 residues. J was trimmed by 4 bases and V by 3 bases; bases with no gene match: 8. CDR3 residues: CATSDPRQGSYNEQFF. The CDR3 nucleotides are TGTGCCACCAGTGATCCCCGACAGGGATCTTACAATGAGCAGTTCTTC.

The J gene is TRBJ2-3, the V gene TRBV9, with 7 bases fitting TRBD2. V was pared by 7 bases and J by 3 bases, with 11 bases of the junction left unmatched. The CDR3 totals 15 residues. CDR1 is SGDLS and CDR2 is YYNGEE in the germline V gene. This chain's CDR3 is CASQRGTGGTDTQYF. CDR3 DNA sequence: TGTGCCAGCCAACGGGGAACGGGGGGAACAGATACGCAGTATTTT.

The rearrangement joins TRBV27 to TRBJ2-3; D unresolved. Trimming stripped 3 bases from V and 6 bases from J, with 7 bases between. The CDR3 sequence is 12 residues long. Germline values: CDR1 MNHEY, CDR2 SMNVEV (reference sequence). CDR3 sequence reads: CASSFPGDTQYF. CDR3 sequence (DNA): TGTGCCAGCAGTTTTCCCGGGGATACGCAGTATTTT.

The chain has TRBV20-1 and TRBJ2-1, with 12 bases fitting TRBD1. Germline CDR1 reads DFQATT; CDR2 reads SNEGSKA (reference sequence). The CDR3 is 15 residues long. The junction had 7 bases not matched to a gene; V was cut back by 3 bases and J by 7 bases. This chain's CDR3 is CSASPGQGAQNEQFF. The CDR3 DNA reads as TGCAGTGCTAGTCCGGGACAGGGGGCCCAAAATGAGCAGTTCTTC.

The V call is TRBV28, the J call TRBJ2-4, with 8 nucleotides matching TRBD1. This CDR3 region has 19 residues. CDR1 is MDHEN, CDR2 SYDVKM, per germline. Trimming cost V 5 bases and J 0 bases; bases outside gene matches: 15. The CDR3 DNA reads as TGTGCCAGCAGTCCCCTCACAGGGGGTCCGCTGTTAGCCAAAAACATTCAGTACTTC. The encoded protein is CASSPLTGGPLLAKNIQYF.

The chain carries TRBV5-6 and TRBJ2-1, with D maybe TRBD2 (6 bases). The germline V and J ends were trimmed by 5 bases and 10 bases, with 22 bases remaining between them. The CDR3 sequence is 15 residues long. Germline V CDR1 and CDR2: SGHDT, YYEEEE. CDR3 protein: CASSPPGLLEREQFF. The CDR3 nucleotides read TGTGCCAGCAGTCCACCGGGACTCCTGGAAAGAGAGCAGTTCTTC.

This clone was picked up many times. The V call is TRBV28, the J call TRBJ1-6; TRBD1 might be the D (5 bases). Germline values: CDR1 MDHEN, CDR2 SYDVKM. The CDR3 sequence is 12 residues long. V was cut by 4 bases and J by 13 bases, with 11 bases left in between. In nucleotides, the CDR3 is TGTGCCAGCAGTTCAGGCGGGGGTCCCCTCCACTTT. Translated: CASSSGGGPLHF.

DNA of the CDR3: TGTGCCAGCAGTTTAGTTCCGACTGAAGCTTTCTTT. Translated: CASSLVPTEAFF. The genes are TRBV12-3 or TRBV12-4 and TRBJ1-1; D is unclear. V lost 1 base and J lost 5, with 5 bases in between. The CDR3 loop spans 12 amino acids.

The chain has TRBV7-2 and TRBJ1-5; TRBD1 matches 7 bases. Trimming at V came to 2 bases and at J to 0 bases, leaving 7 bases not matched to a gene. Germline V gene data show CDR1 as SGHTA and CDR2 as FQGNSA. The length of the CDR3 is 17 residues. In DNA form, the CDR3 reads TGTGCCAGCAGCTTAAGGCAGGGGGGTCATAGCAATCAGCCCCAGCATTTT. The encoded protein is CASSLRQGGHSNQPQHF.

This clone was seen a single time. The CDR3 loop is CASSVSEADTQYF. Here the CDR3 DNA reads TGTGCCAGCAGTGTTTCCGAGGCCGATACGCAGTATTTT. The genes are TRBV2 and TRBJ2-3; D ambiguous. The CDR3 totals 13 residues. CDR1 and CDR2 (germline): SNHLY, FYNNEI. V dropped 4 bases and J dropped 6 bases, with 11 bases sitting between them.

This sequence joins TRBV19 and TRBJ2-1, with 11 bases that match TRBD2. Germline CDR1 and CDR2: LNHDA and SQIVND (reference sequence). V lost 7 bases, J lost 6 bases, and 8 bases stayed unmatched. This CDR3 contains 15 residues. The CDR3 reads CASTHSGRGINEQFF. CDR3 DNA: TGTGCCAGTACCCATAGCGGGAGGGGTATCAATGAGCAGTTCTTC.

The chain carries TRBV7-2 and TRBJ1-3; D is undetermined. Germline V CDR1 and CDR2: SGHTA, FQGNSA. The CDR3 is 15 amino acids. Trimming took off 6 bases at V and 0 bases at J, with 12 bases between the two ends. CDR3 protein: CASRPPGLSGNTIYF. CDR3 bases: TGTGCCAGCAGGCCCCCAGGACTCTCTGGAAACACCATATATTTT.

The chain employs TRBV11-2 and TRBJ2-7; the match to TRBD1 covers 8 bases. V lost 1 base, J lost 6 bases, and 5 bases stayed unmatched. The CDR3 loop spans 14 amino acids. Germline lookup yields CDR1 SGHAT and CDR2 FQNNGV. The CDR3 region is CASSLARQGSEQYF. The DNA for the CDR3 is TGTGCCAGCAGCTTAGCTCGACAGGGGTCCGAGCAGTACTTC.